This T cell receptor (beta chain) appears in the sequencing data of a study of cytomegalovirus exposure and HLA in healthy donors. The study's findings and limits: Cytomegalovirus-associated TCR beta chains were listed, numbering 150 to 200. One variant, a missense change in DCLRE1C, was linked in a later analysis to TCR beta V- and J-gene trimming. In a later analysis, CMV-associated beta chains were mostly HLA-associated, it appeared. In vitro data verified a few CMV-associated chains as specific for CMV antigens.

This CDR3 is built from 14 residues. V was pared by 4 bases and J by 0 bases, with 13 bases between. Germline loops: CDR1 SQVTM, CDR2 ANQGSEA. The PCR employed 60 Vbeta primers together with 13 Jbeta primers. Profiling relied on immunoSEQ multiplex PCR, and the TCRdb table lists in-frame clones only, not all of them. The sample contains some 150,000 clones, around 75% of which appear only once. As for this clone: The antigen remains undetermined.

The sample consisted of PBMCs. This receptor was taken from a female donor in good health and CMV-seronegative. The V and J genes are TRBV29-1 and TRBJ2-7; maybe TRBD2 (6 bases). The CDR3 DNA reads TGCAGCGTTGTAGGGGAGGCCGCCTCCTACGAGCAGTACTTC. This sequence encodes CSVVGEAASYEQYF.